These 28 T cell receptor beta chains came from one sample sequenced in a study of human T cells and chemical hapten exposure. A single record per CDR3 protein comes from TCRdb applying MiXCR to the RACE reads. The sample holds some 81,000 distinct CDR3 sequences, 8.5% to 10% seen once. Time point here: healthy volunteer bleed at 6 weeks. The study extracted total RNA from unfractionated whole blood. The sequencing sample was made of whole blood. The receptor source for this set is a female donor in good health. Some clones in this sample may be carry-over from other donors' samples.

This clonotype was recorded a few times. The chain joins TRBV28 to TRBJ1-2, with D unresolved. This CDR3 is built from 14 residues. The V end lost 8 bases, the J end lost 5 bases, and 18 bases lay between the germline ends. Germline CDR1 and CDR2: MDHEN and SYDVKM. CDR3 sequence reads: CASSPDGRFYGYTF. The CDR3 nucleotides are TGTGCCAGCTCACCGGACGGGCGCTTTTATGGCTACACCTTC.

The chain employs TRBV5-4 and TRBJ2-7, with D perhaps TRBD1 (5 bases). The length of the CDR3 is 14 residues. V was pared by 1 base and J by 2 bases, with 10 bases between. Germline CDR1 reads SGHNT; CDR2 reads YYREEE (reference sequence). This CDR3 reads CASSLKGQPYEQYF. CDR3 bases: TGTGCCAGCAGCTTGAAGGGGCAGCCCTACGAGCAGTACTTC.

This clonotype was counted many times. The rearrangement links TRBV3-1 to TRBJ2-3; unclear D gene. CDR3 size: 16 residues. The germline CDR1 and CDR2 sequences are LGHDT and YNNKEL (reference sequence). The V end was cut by 4 bases, the J end by 3 bases, with 17 bases between. CDR3 protein: CASSPVWAENTDTQYF. The CDR3 DNA reads as TGTGCCAGCAGCCCCGTTTGGGCGGAAAATACAGATACGCAGTATTTT.

This clonotype was observed a handful of times. This chain links TRBV6-6 with TRBJ1-6; TRBD1 matches at 9 bases. Germline assignment: CDR1 MNHNY and CDR2 SVGAGI (reference sequence). The CDR3 has 16 residues. The V gene end was trimmed by 2 bases and the J gene end by 5 bases; junction bases not matched to a gene: 4. In DNA, the CDR3 is TGTGCCAGCAGTTACGGGACAGGGTCACATAATTCACCCCTCCACTTT. Translated, it gives CASSYGTGSHNSPLHF.

This clonotype came up many times. This sequence joins TRBV5-4 and TRBJ1-5; no clear D gene. The germline CDR1 and CDR2 sequences are SGHNT and YYREEE (reference sequence). CDR3 length equals 13 residues. Trimming stripped 2 bases from V and 11 bases from J, with 14 bases between. In DNA, the CDR3 is TGTGCCAGCAGCTTCGGGCCGCTCGGGGCCCAGCATTTT. Amino acids: CASSFGPLGAQHF.

Many counts were recorded for this clonotype. V usage is TRBV7-2 and J usage is TRBJ2-3; D unresolved. V shed 4 bases and J shed 4 bases, with 9 bases lying between them. CDR3 length: 13 amino acids. CDR1 is SGHTA, CDR2 FQGNSA, per germline. As DNA, the CDR3 is TGTGCCAGCAGCTACGCCCCAGCAGATACGCAGTATTTT. Its protein is CASSYAPADTQYF.

This clonotype showed up many times. The chain employs TRBV5-5 and TRBJ2-3; D may be TRBD1 or TRBD2 (5 bases each). The CDR3 is made up of 17 amino acids. Germline CDR1 and CDR2: SGHKS and YYEKEE (reference sequence). The V and J ends lost 1 base and 0 bases respectively, with 15 bases between them. The DNA for the CDR3 is TGTGCCAGCAGCTTGCGTTTCGTGGGGGAGAGCACAGATACGCAGTATTTT. Its protein is CASSLRFVGESTDTQYF.

This clonotype was seen at least ten times. The CDR3 DNA reads TGTGCCAGCAGCGGGGACAGCCCCCAGTACTATAATTCACCCCTCCACTTT. This codes for CASSGDSPQYYNSPLHF. V usage is TRBV7-9 and J usage is TRBJ1-6, with 7 nucleotides matching TRBD1. J lost 3 bases, V lost 5 bases, and 10 bases had no gene match. The CDR3 runs to 17 residues. From germline, CDR1 is SEHNR and CDR2 FQNEAQ (reference sequence).

This clonotype showed up just a few times. The chain carries TRBV12-3 or TRBV12-4 and TRBJ2-1, with D perhaps assigned TRBD1 or TRBD2 (6 bases each). CDR3 size: 15 residues. Deletions cut 5 bases from V and 2 bases from J, with 13 bases between. CDR3 region: CASSPSRGAYNEQFF. The CDR3 DNA follows: TGTGCCAGCAGTCCCTCTAGGGGGGCCTACAATGAGCAGTTCTTC.

The rearrangement links TRBV11-2 to TRBJ1-3; D gene ambiguous. This CDR3 is built from 15 residues. V was shortened by 5 bases and J by 0 bases, with 11 bases between the two germline ends. From germline, CDR1 is SGHAT and CDR2 FQNNGV. The CDR3 DNA reads TGTGCCAGCAGCGTTGGTCAAAGCTCTGGAAACACCATATATTTT. This codes for CASSVGQSSGNTIYF. The full variable domain, completed using reference TRBV11-2 and TRBJ1-3, is EAGVAQSPRYKIIEKRQSVAFWCNPISGHATLYWYQQILGQGPKLLIQFQNNGVVDDSQLPKDRFSAERLKGVDSTLKIQPAKLEDSAVYLCASSVGQSSGNTIYFGEGSWLTVV.

This clonotype was picked up many times. The chain couples TRBV28 to TRBJ2-5, with 9 bases that match TRBD1. The CDR3 spans 14 residues. The V and J ends lost 4 bases and 3 bases, in that order; junction bases with no gene match: 3. Germline V gene sequence: CDR1 MDHEN, CDR2 SYDVKM. DNA for the CDR3: TGTGCCAGCAGTTCCTGGACAGGGGAAGAGACCCAGTACTTC. Its translation is CASSSWTGEETQYF. Based on the CDR3 plus reference TRBV28 and TRBJ2-5, the full variable domain is DVKVTQSSRYLVKRTGEKVFLECVQDMDHENMFWYRQDPGLGLRLIYFSYDVKMKEKGDIPEGYSVSREKKERFSLILESASTNQTSMYLCASSSWTGEETQYFGPGTRLLVL.

The chain employs TRBV12-3 or TRBV12-4 and TRBJ1-1, with D perhaps TRBD1 (5 bases). V was trimmed by 3 bases and J by 6 bases, leaving 11 bases between them. The CDR3 contains 13 residues. CDR3: CASSLGGWAEAFF. The CDR3 DNA follows: TGTGCCAGCAGTTTGGGGGGTTGGGCTGAAGCTTTCTTT.

This clonotype was picked up many times. This rearrangement joins TRBV6-6 to TRBJ1-1; 9 positions match TRBD1. CDR1 and CDR2 (germline): MNHNY, SVGAGI (reference sequence). This CDR3 spans 17 amino acids. V shed 2 bases and J 5 bases; nucleotides not matched to a gene: 12. CDR3 sequence (DNA): TGTGCCAGCAGTTACATAGGCTGGGACAGGGAATATACTGAAGCTTTCTTT. Translation: CASSYIGWDREYTEAFF.

At least ten counts were recorded for this clonotype. J is TRBJ2-3 and V is TRBV7-8, with a weak D call TRBD1 (6 bases). V lost 1 base to trimming and J lost 0 bases, with 8 bases between them. Germline CDR1 and CDR2: SGHVS and FQNEAQ. This CDR3 spans 15 amino acids. The CDR3 sequence: CASSLEGGSTDTQYF. CDR3 nucleotide sequence: TGTGCCAGCAGCTTAGAAGGGGGTAGCACAGATACGCAGTATTTT.

This clonotype was observed at least ten times. The J gene is TRBJ2-2, the V gene TRBV2, with TRBD1 matching over 9 bases. After removal of 7 bases from V and 6 bases from J, the junction contained 12 bases not matched to a gene. Looked up from germline, CDR1 is SNHLY and CDR2 is FYNNEI. The CDR3 spans 16 residues. Written as DNA, the CDR3 is TGTGCCAGCACCTGGGACAGGGAACTAAGCCCCGGGGAGCTGTTTTTT. Amino acid sequence: CASTWDRELSPGELFF.

A few counts support this clonotype. The chain carries TRBV12-3 or TRBV12-4 and TRBJ1-1; tentatively, D is TRBD1 (5 bases). Trimming removed 7 bases at V and 5 bases at J, with 14 bases between. The CDR3 loop spans 13 amino acids. The CDR3 DNA is TGTGCCAGCAACCAGCCCGGGGGGACTGAAGCTTTCTTT. This gives the protein CASNQPGGTEAFF.

The chain couples TRBV28 to TRBJ1-1; D call uncertain. Trimming removed 2 bases at V and 1 base at J, with 14 bases between. CDR3 length: 16 amino acids. Looked up from germline, CDR1 is MDHEN and CDR2 is SYDVKM. The CDR3 region is CASSLRAAYENTEAFF. As DNA, the CDR3 is TGTGCCAGCAGTTTAAGAGCAGCGTACGAGAACACTGAAGCTTTCTTT.

This clonotype was detected a few times. The chain employs TRBV6-5 and TRBJ1-1; D is uncertain. This CDR3 is built from 15 residues. Trimming pared 0 bases from V and 3 bases from J, leaving 11 bases between. CDR1 is MNHEY and CDR2 is SVGAGI in the germline V gene. CDR3 nucleotide sequence: TGTGCCAGCAGTTACTCGAGGGATTTACACACTGAAGCTTTCTTT. It translates to CASSYSRDLHTEAFF.

This clonotype was recorded many times. The rearrangement links TRBV9 to TRBJ2-1; no definite D call. This CDR3 contains 12 residues. V was trimmed by 3 bases and J by 6 bases, leaving 7 bases between them. The germline V gene encodes CDR1 SGDLS and CDR2 YYNGEE. This CDR3 is CASSGIGNEQFF. The CDR3 coding sequence is TGTGCCAGCAGCGGAATAGGCAATGAGCAGTTCTTC.

The table lists this clonotype with many counts. V gene TRBV7-9 combines with J gene TRBJ1-5; TRBD1 aligns across 8 bases. The ends lost 5 bases at V and 7 bases at J; junction bases unmatched: 4. The CDR3 consists of 13 residues. The germline CDR1 and CDR2 sequences are SEHNR and FQNEAQ (reference sequence). CDR3 bases: TGTGCCAGCAGCCAGACAGGGGTCCAGCCCCAGCATTTT. It specifies CASSQTGVQPQHF.

Details on this clonotype: A much larger clone differs from this one at a single base, so this may be a read error. The chain has TRBV27 and TRBJ2-5; D possibly corresponds to TRBD1 (5 bases). V lost 4 bases to trimming and J lost 0 bases, with 6 bases between them. Germline CDR1 and CDR2: MNHEY and SMNVEV (reference sequence). CDR3 size: 13 residues. The CDR3 region has the DNA TGTGCCAGCAGTTGCAGGGACCAAGAGACCCAGTACTTC. Its protein is CASSCRDQETQYF.

This clonotype has a handful of counts. The chain joins TRBV27 to TRBJ1-6; TRBD1 might be the D (6 bases). Per germline, CDR1 MNHEY and CDR2 SMNVEV (reference sequence). Deletions cut 6 bases from V and 3 bases from J, with 12 bases between. This CDR3 contains 15 residues. DNA of the CDR3: TGTGCCAGCAGGGGAGCAGGGGACTATAATTCACCCCTCCACTTT. The encoded protein is CASRGAGDYNSPLHF.

This clonotype was counted ten times or more. V and J are TRBV20-1 and TRBJ2-4; D is possibly TRBD1 or TRBD2 (6 bases each). The CDR3 covers 15 residues. V lost 5 bases, J lost 4 bases, and 18 bases lay in between. The germline gives CDR1 DFQATT, CDR2 SNEGSKA (reference sequence). CDR3 nucleotide sequence: TGCAGTGCTGTAGGGGGGCTGGATCCGAAAAACATTCAGTACTTC. It is translated as CSAVGGLDPKNIQYF.

This clonotype was seen a few times. V and J are TRBV7-9 and TRBJ1-6, with 8 nucleotides matching TRBD1. V dropped 3 bases and J dropped 10; count of bases not matched to a gene: 5. The length of the CDR3 is 14 residues. Germline V gene data show CDR1 as SEHNR and CDR2 as FQNEAQ (reference sequence). The CDR3 DNA reads TGTGCCAGCAGCTTGCCGGACAGGGTCTCACCCCTCCACTTT. It encodes CASSLPDRVSPLHF.

About this clonotype itself: A much larger clone differs from this one at a single base, so this may be a read error. This chain connects TRBV29-1 to TRBJ2-7, with D hard to call. V shed 7 bases and J shed 2 bases, with 15 bases lying between them. The length of the CDR3 is 13 residues. Germline V lookup: CDR1 SQVTM, CDR2 ANQGSEA. CDR3 amino acids: CSGGKVDPYEQYF. The CDR3 nucleotides read TGCAGCGGGGGAAAAGTCGATCCCTACGAGCAGTACTTC.

The V gene is TRBV4-2, the J gene TRBJ2-7; TRBD1 agrees at 9 bases. CDR1 is LGHNA and CDR2 is YNFKEQ in the germline V gene. The CDR3 is 16 amino acids. With 0 bases clipped from V and 3 bases from J, the junction kept 6 bases outside the gene matches. CDR3 nucleotides: TGTGCCAGCAGCCAAGATGCGGGACAGGGTATCTACGAGCAGTACTTC. It is translated as CASSQDAGQGIYEQYF.

This clonotype occurred a few times. The chain joins TRBV7-9 to TRBJ1-2, with D possibly matching TRBD1 (5 bases). Germline V gives CDR1 SEHNR, CDR2 FQNEAQ (reference sequence). V was clipped by 6 bases and J by 4 bases, with 12 bases between them. There are 13 residues in the CDR3. The CDR3 sequence is CASRIGTGYGYTF. CDR3 bases: TGTGCCAGCAGGATCGGGACTGGCTATGGCTACACCTTC.

This clonotype was found a few times. This rearrangement joins TRBV29-1 to TRBJ2-3; 11 nucleotides match TRBD1. The junction had 1 base not matched to a gene; V was cut back by 7 bases and J by 4 bases. There are 12 residues in the CDR3. Per germline, CDR1 SQVTM and CDR2 ANQGSEA. DNA for the CDR3: TGCAGCGAGGGACAGGGGGCAGATACGCAGTATTTT. It translates to CSEGQGADTQYF.